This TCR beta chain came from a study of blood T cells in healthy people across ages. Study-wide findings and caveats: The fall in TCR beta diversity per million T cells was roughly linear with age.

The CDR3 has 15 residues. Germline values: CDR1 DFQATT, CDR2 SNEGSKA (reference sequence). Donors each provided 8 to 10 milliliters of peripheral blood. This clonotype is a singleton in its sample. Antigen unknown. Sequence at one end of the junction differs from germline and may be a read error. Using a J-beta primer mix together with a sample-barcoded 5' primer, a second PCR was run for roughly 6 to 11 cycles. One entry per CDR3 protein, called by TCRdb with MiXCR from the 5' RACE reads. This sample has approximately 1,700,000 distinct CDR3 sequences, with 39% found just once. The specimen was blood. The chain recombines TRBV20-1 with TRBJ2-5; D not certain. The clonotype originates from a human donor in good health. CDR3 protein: CSARGPLTGEETQYF. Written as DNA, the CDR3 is TGCAGTGCCAGAGGTCCTCTAACGGGTGAAGAGACCCAGTACTTC.